This TCR beta chain was sequenced for a study of T cells in localized non-small cell lung cancer. V lost 8 bases to trimming and J lost 0 bases, with 22 bases between them. The V gene's germline CDR1 is SNHLY and CDR2 FYNNEI. There are 17 residues in the CDR3. Broader study findings: Patients showing higher blood T cell density tended to see longer overall survival. Clonality of T cells reached its maximum in uninvolved adjacent lung, surpassing tumor.

To note about this clone: Its antigen is unidentified.

Libraries were prepared by immunoSEQ multiplex PCR; TCRdb keeps only in-frame clonotypes and omits some of them. The sample lists tens of thousands of clones, almost 85% seen once, with about 13% in the top ten. V gene TRBV2 combines with J gene TRBJ1-1; D might be TRBD1 (6 bases). The sequence derives from a female donor older than 55 with stage I lung adenocarcinoma. Sequenced here: peripheral blood, sampled before any cancer treatment. The CDR3 sequence: CASGVQQGGGMNTEAFF. CDR3 nucleotides: TGTGCCAGCGGAGTACAGCAAGGGGGTGGGATGAACACTGAAGCTTTCTTT.